These 27 T cell receptor beta chains were sequenced from one sample in a study of blood T cell repertoires in COVID-19. Clones were sequenced by immunoSEQ multiplex PCR, and TCRdb holds only the in-frame ones, with some missing. The sample records tens of thousands of clones, roughly 83% being singletons. The source material was peripheral blood. The receptors come from a man under 40 with COVID-19, enrolled during active disease.

The chain joins TRBV5-1 to TRBJ1-6; D possibly corresponds to TRBD1 (5 bases). The germline V and J ends were trimmed by 4 bases and 11 bases, with 13 bases remaining between them. CDR3 length: 13 amino acids. Germline lookup yields CDR1 SGHRS and CDR2 YFSETQ. CDR3 nucleotides: TGCGCCAGCAGCCAGGCCAGGGATACACCCCTCCACTTT. Translated, it gives CASSQARDTPLHF.

The V call is TRBV7-2, the J call TRBJ1-5, with 7 positions matching TRBD1. The CDR3 loop spans 14 amino acids. CDR1 is SGHTA, CDR2 FQGNSA, per germline. The V segment lost 1 base and the J segment 7 bases; nucleotides outside the gene matches: 4. The CDR3 sequence: CASSLEGARQPQHF. CDR3 nucleotides: TGTGCCAGCAGCTTAGAGGGGGCAAGGCAGCCCCAGCATTTT.

The CDR3 spells CASSQDGAQGYTF. DNA of the CDR3: TGTGCCAGCAGCCAAGATGGGGCACAGGGCTACACCTTC. The chain couples TRBV3-1 (or the pseudogene TRBV3-2) to TRBJ1-2, with D perhaps TRBD1 (5 bases). Germline-derived CDR1 and CDR2 are LGHDT and YNNKEL (reference sequence). CDR3 length: 13 residues. Trimming took 0 bases from V and 8 from J, leaving 10 bases between them.

The chain links TRBV28 to TRBJ2-3; a weak D match, TRBD2 (7 bases). Germline-derived CDR1 and CDR2 are MDHEN and SYDVKM. V was clipped by 6 bases and J by 5 bases, with 21 bases between them. The CDR3 is made up of 16 amino acids. CDR3 bases: TGTGCCAGCAGGGCCCTAGGGGGAGGGCCACAAGATACGCAGTATTTT. Amino acids: CASRALGGGPQDTQYF.

This sequence joins TRBV18 and TRBJ2-5; the match to TRBD2 covers 8 bases. Trimming cost V 4 bases and J 4 bases; bases outside gene matches: 5. Germline assignment: CDR1 KGHSH and CDR2 LQKENI. The CDR3 loop spans 14 amino acids. The CDR3 loop reads CASSRGGRRETQYF. In DNA form, the CDR3 reads TGTGCCAGCTCACGTGGCGGGAGGAGAGAGACCCAGTACTTC.

Details on this clone: This sample includes further DNA sequences coding for the same CDR3. The rearrangement links TRBV30 to TRBJ1-5; D unresolved. V was trimmed by 0 bases and J by 7 bases, leaving 10 bases between them. The CDR3 is 13 residues long. CDR1 is GTSNPN and CDR2 is SVGIG in the germline V gene (reference sequence). The CDR3 nucleotides read TGTGCCTGGAGTGTCGAGGGCGGGCAGCCCCAGCATTTT. Amino acids: CAWSVEGGQPQHF.

The gene calls are TRBV5-4 and TRBJ2-5; 7 bases are a match to TRBD1. V lost 3 bases and J lost 5; bases outside the gene matches: 7. The CDR3 has 14 residues. Per the germline V gene, CDR1 is SGHNT and CDR2 is YYREEE (reference sequence). This chain's CDR3 is CASSSRAGGETQYF. In nucleotides, the CDR3 is TGTGCCAGCAGCTCTAGGGCAGGGGGTGAGACCCAGTACTTC.

The rearrangement links TRBV30 to TRBJ1-2, with TRBD1 matching over 8 bases. V was clipped by 2 bases and J by 2 bases; unmatched bases: 1. CDR1 is GTSNPN, CDR2 SVGIG, per germline (reference sequence). The CDR3 loop spans 13 amino acids. The DNA of the CDR3 is TGTGCCTGGAGTCGACAGGGGAACTATGGCTACACCTTC. It specifies CAWSRQGNYGYTF.

The J gene is TRBJ2-3, the V gene TRBV28, with no clear D. The CDR3 is made up of 13 amino acids. CDR1 MDHEN and CDR2 SYDVKM come from the germline V gene. Trimming left V 5 bases short and J 2 bases short, with 8 bases between. In DNA form, the CDR3 reads TGTGCCAGCAGTGTGCTCTACACAGATACGCAGTATTTT. Its protein is CASSVLYTDTQYF.

The rearrangement links TRBV6-1 to TRBJ1-1; D is unclear. Germline CDR1 and CDR2: MNHNS and SASEGT. V was shortened by 5 bases and J by 2 bases, with 12 bases between the two germline ends. The CDR3 has 14 residues. The CDR3 loop is CASSFGVFNTEAFF. The CDR3 DNA sequence: TGTGCCAGCAGTTTCGGGGTCTTCAACACTGAAGCTTTCTTT.

This clone was observed once. This sequence joins TRBV10-3 and TRBJ1-2; TRBD1 aligns across 10 bases. Germline CDR1 reads ENHRY; CDR2 reads SYGVKD. J lost 6 bases, V lost 6 bases, and 13 bases had no gene match. The CDR3 has 16 residues. The CDR3 DNA sequence: TGTGCCATCAGCCCGACAGGGGGCAACCCCCGCCATGGCTACACCTTC. Encoded protein: CAISPTGGNPRHGYTF.

This clone has a handful of counts. This chain connects TRBV12-5 to TRBJ1-1; 7 bases map to TRBD1. The CDR3 totals 13 residues. Germline CDR1 LGHNT, CDR2 FRNRAP. V lost 2 bases to trimming and J lost 7 bases; unmatched junction nucleotides: 4. The CDR3 region is CASGLRGRSEAFF. CDR3 DNA sequence: TGTGCTAGTGGTTTGAGGGGGCGGAGTGAAGCTTTCTTT.

V gene TRBV7-9 combines with J gene TRBJ1-1; unclear D gene. This CDR3 is 11 amino acids long. CDR1 is SEHNR, CDR2 FQNEAQ, per germline (reference sequence). Trimming pared 5 bases from V and 7 bases from J, leaving 8 bases between. The DNA of the CDR3 is TGTGCCAGCAGCCCGCAGATTGAAGCTTTCTTT. Amino acids: CASSPQIEAFF.

The chain is built from TRBV11-2 and TRBJ2-2; 8 bases are a match to TRBD2. V shed 4 bases, J shed 4 bases, and the junction held 2 bases outside the gene matches. Germline loops: CDR1 SGHAT, CDR2 FQNNGV. The CDR3 is made up of 14 amino acids. DNA of the CDR3: TGTGCCAGCAGCTACGGGAGGGCCACCGGGGAGCTGTTTTTT. Translated: CASSYGRATGELFF. Filled out from reference TRBV11-2 and TRBJ2-2, the complete variable domain reads EAGVAQSPRYKIIEKRQSVAFWCNPISGHATLYWYQQILGQGPKLLIQFQNNGVVDDSQLPKDRFSAERLKGVDSTLKIQPAKLEDSAVYLCASSYGRATGELFFGEGSRLTVL.

This clone was recorded a few times. This CDR3 reads CASSLGREPYEQYF. The CDR3 DNA reads as TGCGCCAGCAGTTTGGGCCGGGAGCCGTACGAGCAGTACTTC. The gene calls are TRBV10-2 and TRBJ2-7; a possible D gene is TRBD2 (6 bases). V lost 5 bases to trimming and J lost 4 bases, with 15 bases between them. Germline CDR1 reads WSHSY; CDR2 reads SAAADI. The CDR3 is made up of 14 amino acids.

This sequence joins TRBV27 and TRBJ2-7; 10 bases match TRBD1. The CDR3 extends over 14 amino acids. Germline lookup yields CDR1 MNHEY and CDR2 SMNVEV (reference sequence). V dropped 3 bases and J dropped 4; count of bases not matched to a gene: 3. CDR3 coding DNA: TGTGCCAGCAGTTTCCGGGACAGGGGTTACGAGCAGTACTTC. Its protein product is CASSFRDRGYEQYF.

V gene TRBV6-2 or TRBV6-3 combines with J gene TRBJ2-1; D uncertain. This CDR3 is 14 amino acids long. V dropped 2 bases and J dropped 7 bases, with 12 bases sitting between them. Germline CDR1 and CDR2: MNHEY and SVGEGT. The CDR3 sequence is CASSYELLGNEQFF. As DNA, the CDR3 is TGTGCCAGCAGTTACGAGTTACTCGGGAATGAGCAGTTCTTC.

The chain links TRBV3-1 (or the pseudogene TRBV3-2) to TRBJ2-1; no definite D call. The CDR3 extends over 12 amino acids. Trimming shortened V by 2 bases and J by 8 bases, and 7 bases separated the two germline ends. From germline, CDR1 is LGHDT and CDR2 YNNKEL (reference sequence). The CDR3 bases are TGTGCCAGCAGCCAACAGGTCGATGAGCAGTTCTTC. Translation: CASSQQVDEQFF.

This chain uses TRBV29-1 with TRBJ1-5, with D tentatively TRBD1 (5 bases). Germline V gives CDR1 SQVTM, CDR2 ANQGSEA. V shed 7 bases and J shed 5 bases, with 15 bases lying between them. There are 13 residues in the CDR3. The CDR3 nucleotides read TGCAGCGCGGCTGGGGGGAAGTATCAGCCCCAGCATTTT. The encoded protein is CSAAGGKYQPQHF.

This clone has only one observation. V and J are TRBV6-2 or TRBV6-3 and TRBJ1-1, with D tentatively TRBD1 (5 bases). The CDR3 runs to 14 residues. Germline CDR1 reads MNHEY; CDR2 reads SVGEGT. The V and J ends lost 7 bases and 0 bases respectively, with 12 bases between them. CDR3 amino acids: CASNPGQMNTEAFF. The CDR3 nucleotides are TGTGCCAGCAACCCGGGGCAGATGAACACTGAAGCTTTCTTT.

The gene calls are TRBV2 and TRBJ1-4; D gene unclear. The V end lost 3 bases, the J end lost 10 bases, and 3 bases lay between the germline ends. Germline V gives CDR1 SNHLY, CDR2 FYNNEI. The CDR3 consists of 10 residues. The CDR3 reads CASSDRKLFF. The CDR3 coding sequence is TGTGCCAGCAGTGATAGAAAACTGTTTTTT.

This chain joins TRBV2 and TRBJ1-3, with 9 nucleotides matching TRBD1. Germline lookup yields CDR1 SNHLY and CDR2 FYNNEI. V shed 4 bases and J 2 bases; nucleotides not matched to a gene: 3. This CDR3 has 15 amino acids. As DNA, the CDR3 is TGTGCCAGCAGTGCCGGGACAGGGCCTGGAAACACCATATATTTT. Protein product: CASSAGTGPGNTIYF.

This clone was seen only once. This chain connects TRBV5-1 to TRBJ2-7; no definite D call. Germline V CDR1 and CDR2: SGHRS, YFSETQ. Trimming stripped 1 base from V and 1 base from J, with 6 bases between. CDR3 length equals 13 residues. The CDR3 region has the DNA TGCGCCAGCAGCTTGCAGGTATCCTACGAGCAGTACTTC. Translation gives CASSLQVSYEQYF.

The rearrangement links TRBV21-1 to TRBJ2-1; the listed D gene, TRBD2, was not tested against the DNA. TRBV21-1 is labeled a pseudogene. This CDR3 spans 18 amino acids. The CDR3 DNA sequence: TGTGCCAGCAGCAAACTTTGTATAGGTCGGAGCTCCTACAATGAGCAGTTCTTC. This encodes CASSKLCIGRSSYNEQFF.

The rearrangement uses TRBV4-1 and TRBJ2-1, with D possibly matching TRBD2 (6 bases). The CDR3 sequence is 16 residues long. Per the germline V gene, CDR1 is MGHRA and CDR2 is YSYEKL. The germline V and J ends were trimmed by 1 base and 3 bases, with 13 bases remaining between them. The CDR3 bases are TGCGCCAGCAGCCAAGGGCGGGACCCCCTCTACAATGAGCAGTTCTTC. Translated, it gives CASSQGRDPLYNEQFF.

The gene calls are TRBV6-4 and TRBJ2-1; 9 bases agree with TRBD1. CDR3 length equals 15 residues. Germline V gene sequence: CDR1 MRHNA, CDR2 SNTAGT. V shed 6 bases and J 0 bases; nucleotides not matched to a gene: 3. CDR3: CASSETGGSYNEQFF. The CDR3, as DNA: TGTGCCAGCAGCGAGACAGGGGGCTCCTACAATGAGCAGTTCTTC.

V is TRBV7-8 and J is TRBJ1-3; 8 bases align to TRBD1. J lost 0 bases, V lost 5 bases, and 6 bases had no gene match. Germline loops: CDR1 SGHVS, CDR2 FQNEAQ. This CDR3 is built from 16 residues. The CDR3: CASSKGQGNSGNTIYF. The CDR3 DNA is TGTGCCAGCAGCAAAGGACAGGGAAACTCTGGAAACACCATATATTTT.